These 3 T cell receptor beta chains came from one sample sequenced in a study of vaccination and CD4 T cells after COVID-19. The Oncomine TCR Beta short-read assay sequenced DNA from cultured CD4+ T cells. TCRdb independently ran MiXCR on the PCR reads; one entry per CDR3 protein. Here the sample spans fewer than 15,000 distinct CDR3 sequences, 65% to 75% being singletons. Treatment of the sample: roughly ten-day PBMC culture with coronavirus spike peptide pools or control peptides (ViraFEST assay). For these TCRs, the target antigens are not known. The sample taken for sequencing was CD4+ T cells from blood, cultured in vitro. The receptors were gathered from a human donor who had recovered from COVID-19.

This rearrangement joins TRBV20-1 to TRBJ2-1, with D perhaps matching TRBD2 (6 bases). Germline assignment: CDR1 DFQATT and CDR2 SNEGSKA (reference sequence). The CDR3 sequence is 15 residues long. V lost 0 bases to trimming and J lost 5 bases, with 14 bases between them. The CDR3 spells CSARDRLGGDNEQFF. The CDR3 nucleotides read TGCAGTGCTAGAGACCGTCTGGGGGGTGACAATGAGCAGTTCTTC.

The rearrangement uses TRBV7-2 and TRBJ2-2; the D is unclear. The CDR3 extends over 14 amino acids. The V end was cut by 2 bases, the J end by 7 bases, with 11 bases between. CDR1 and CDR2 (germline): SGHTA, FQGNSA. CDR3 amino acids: CASSLSGRFGELFF. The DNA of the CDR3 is TGTGCCAGCAGCTTATCTGGCCGGTTCGGGGAGCTGTTTTTT.

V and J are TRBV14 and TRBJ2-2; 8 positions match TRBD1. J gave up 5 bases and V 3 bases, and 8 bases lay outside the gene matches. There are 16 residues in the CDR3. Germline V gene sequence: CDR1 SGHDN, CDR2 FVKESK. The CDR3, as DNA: TGTGCCAGCAGCCATCTCGGACAGGGCGGAACCGGGGAGCTGTTTTTT. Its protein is CASSHLGQGGTGELFF.